Listed here are 13 T cell receptor beta chains from one sample, sequenced in a study of blood T cell repertoires in COVID-19. Sequencing used immunoSEQ multiplex PCR; TCRdb keeps in-frame clones, though not all of them. This sample has about 220,000 clones, with 75% to 90% found just once. The sequencing sample was made of PBMCs or T cells enriched from blood (not recorded which). These receptors were collected from a woman in her thirties or forties with acute COVID-19.

This clone has a handful of counts. The chain combines TRBV7-9 with TRBJ1-1; 9 bases are a match to TRBD1. The J segment lost 3 bases and the V segment lost 5 bases, leaving 4 bases of the junction unmatched. In germline, CDR1 is SEHNR, CDR2 FQNEAQ (reference sequence). This CDR3 is built from 14 residues. CDR3 sequence (DNA): TGTGCCAGCAGCACCGACAGGGGGGACACTGAAGCTTTCTTT. Its translation is CASSTDRGDTEAFF.

This clone was counted a few times. V is TRBV7-6 and J is TRBJ1-2; 12 bases are shared with TRBD1. The V segment lost 1 base and the J segment 4 bases; nucleotides outside the gene matches: 10. The germline V gene encodes CDR1 SGHVS and CDR2 FNYEAQ. The length of the CDR3 is 18 residues. The CDR3 sequence: CASSLGAGTGGGGYGYTF. The DNA for the CDR3 is TGTGCCAGCAGCTTAGGAGCGGGGACAGGGGGCGGGGGCTATGGCTACACCTTC.

The genes are TRBV7-9 and TRBJ1-1; no clear D gene. There are 18 residues in the CDR3. Germline V gene lookup returns CDR1 SEHNR and CDR2 FQNEAQ (reference sequence). Trimming removed 4 bases at V and 0 bases at J, with 21 bases between. In DNA form, the CDR3 reads TGTGCCAGCAGCTCTTTACAGTCAGGAGGCCTCATGAACACTGAAGCTTTCTTT. This codes for CASSSLQSGGLMNTEAFF.

J is TRBJ1-5 and V is TRBV5-8; 7 nucleotides line up with TRBD1. The CDR3 spans 16 residues. Germline CDR1 reads SGHTS; CDR2 reads YDEGEE. J gave up 3 bases and V 2 bases, and 8 bases lay outside the gene matches. CDR3 region: CASSLRGQGSNQPQHF. The CDR3 bases are TGTGCCAGCAGCTTAAGGGGGCAGGGATCCAATCAGCCCCAGCATTTT.

CDR3 protein: CASSIIGAEAFF. CDR3 bases: TGTGCCAGCAGTATCATAGGAGCTGAAGCTTTCTTT. The chain carries TRBV7-9 and TRBJ1-1; D not certain. CDR3 length: 12 amino acids. V lost 6 bases, J lost 6 bases, and 11 bases lay in between. The germline CDR1 and CDR2 sequences are SEHNR and FQNEAQ (reference sequence).

In this sample, this clone turned up a few times. V and J are TRBV6-5 and TRBJ1-2, with 9 nucleotides matching TRBD1. The germline V gene has CDR1 MNHEY and CDR2 SVGAGI. This CDR3 has 14 residues. V trimming: 0 bases; J trimming: 8 bases; junction bases outside the gene matches: 4. CDR3 bases: TGTGCCAGCAGTTACTCTGAAGGGACAGGGGGCTACACCTTC. Amino acid sequence: CASSYSEGTGGYTF.

V gene TRBV18 combines with J gene TRBJ2-1; a weak D match, TRBD2 (7 bases). Germline-derived CDR1 and CDR2 are KGHSH and LQKENI. CDR3 size: 15 residues. Trimming cost V 6 bases and J 0 bases, with 12 bases left between them. The CDR3 reads CASSGGGSSYNEQFF. In DNA form, the CDR3 reads TGTGCCAGCTCCGGGGGCGGGAGCTCCTACAATGAGCAGTTCTTC. Full variable domain (missing parts from reference TRBV18 and TRBJ2-1): NAGVMQNPRHLVRRRGQEARLRCSPMKGHSHVYWYRQLPEEGLKFMVYLQKENIIDESGMPKERFSAEFPKEGPSILRIQQVVRGDSAAYFCASSGGGSSYNEQFFGPGTRLTVL.

The chain joins TRBV7-3 to TRBJ2-3; 8 bases map to TRBD2. Losses at the gene ends were 4 bases for V and 0 bases for J; bases not matched to a gene: 3. CDR3 size: 15 residues. The V gene's germline CDR1 is SGHTA and CDR2 FQGTGA. The CDR3, as DNA: TGTGCCAGCAGCTCTCGGGGGGGAAGCACAGATACGCAGTATTTT. It is translated as CASSSRGGSTDTQYF.

The CDR3 is CASSLGVRQGWGPQHF. The CDR3 nucleotides are TGTGCCAGCAGCTTAGGGGTTCGACAGGGGTGGGGGCCCCAGCATTTT. The V and J genes are TRBV5-6 and TRBJ1-5; 8 bases map to TRBD1. The CDR3 has 16 amino acids. The germline CDR1 and CDR2 sequences are SGHDT and YYEEEE. V was pared by 2 bases and J by 9 bases, with 13 bases of the junction left unmatched. Using reference TRBV5-6 and TRBJ1-5 for the parts outside the CDR3, the full variable domain is DAGVTQSPTHLIKTRGQQVTLRCSPKSGHDTVSWYQQALGQGPQFIFQYYEEEERQRGNFPDRFSGHQFPNYSSELNVNALLLGDSALYLCASSLGVRQGWGPQHFGDGTRLSIL.

This clone was counted a few times. V gene TRBV19 combines with J gene TRBJ2-3; TRBD1 matches 9 bases. The germline gives CDR1 LNHDA, CDR2 SQIVND (reference sequence). This CDR3 is 15 amino acids long. The V and J ends lost 3 bases and 4 bases, in that order; junction bases with no gene match: 5. CDR3 DNA: TGTGCCAGTAGTATCGCGACAGGGGGACCAGATACGCAGTATTTT. This encodes CASSIATGGPDTQYF.

The gene calls are TRBV9 and TRBJ1-1; TRBD1 is a possible D gene (5 bases). V was trimmed by 5 bases and J by 4 bases, leaving 24 bases between them. The CDR3 contains 17 residues. Germline V gene sequence: CDR1 SGDLS, CDR2 YYNGEE. The CDR3 nucleotides are TGTGCCAGCAGTCTCAGTGTGGGGCGGATCGATTTCACTGAAGCTTTCTTT. Translation: CASSLSVGRIDFTEAFF.

The rearrangement links TRBV6-5 to TRBJ1-5; TRBD1 might be the D (5 bases). Per the germline V gene, CDR1 is MNHEY and CDR2 is SVGAGI. V lost 6 bases, J lost 2 bases, and 14 bases lay in between. This CDR3 spans 15 amino acids. CDR3 loop: CASRRGERGNQPQHF. CDR3 sequence (DNA): TGTGCCAGCAGGAGGGGCGAGCGGGGCAATCAGCCCCAGCATTTT.

The chain recombines TRBV11-2 with TRBJ2-5; 7 bases agree with TRBD1. CDR1 SGHAT and CDR2 FQNNGV come from the germline V gene. The CDR3 length is 15 residues. J lost 7 bases, V lost 3 bases, and 11 bases had no gene match. The CDR3 bases are TGTGCCAGCAGCTTTGAGCCGACAGGGATAGGGACCCAGTACTTC. Translating it yields CASSFEPTGIGTQYF.